The 7 T cell receptor beta chains listed next were all sequenced from one sample in a study of T cell responses to AZD1222 COVID-19 vaccine. The method was immunoSEQ multiplex PCR; TCRdb's version includes in-frame clones alone and lacks a portion of them. This table holds about 170,000 clones, around 88% found once. The starting material was peripheral blood, obtained 28 days after the second AZD1222 dose. These receptors came from an adult who received the AZD1222 COVID-19 vaccine.

CDR3 protein: CASSDDSPRWPQHF. The DNA of the CDR3 is TGTGCCAGCTCAGATGACAGCCCCAGATGGCCCCAGCATTTT. J is TRBJ1-5 and V is TRBV18; D might be TRBD1 (5 bases). Germline values: CDR1 KGHSH, CDR2 LQKENI. Trimming cost V 5 bases and J 9 bases, with 17 bases left between them. CDR3 length: 14 residues.

The chain recombines TRBV12-3 or TRBV12-4 with TRBJ1-4; 8 bases line up with TRBD1. J gave up 12 bases and V 8 bases, and 11 bases lay outside the gene matches. The CDR3 spans 13 residues. DNA of the CDR3: TGTGCCAGCCGAGGACAGGGAGGTCAGGAACTGTTTTTT. It translates to CASRGQGGQELFF.

The chain uses TRBV7-8 and TRBJ2-2; possible D gene TRBD1, 6 bases. This CDR3 spans 16 amino acids. V shed 2 bases and J shed 4 bases, with 14 bases lying between them. Germline-derived CDR1 and CDR2 are SGHVS and FQNEAQ. CDR3 bases: TGTGCCAGCAGCTTATTGGGGGCAGCTCTCACCGGGGAGCTGTTTTTT. It encodes CASSLLGAALTGELFF.

This chain links TRBV19 with TRBJ1-2; D unclear. V was trimmed by 4 bases and J by 4 bases, leaving 22 bases between them. Germline V gene data show CDR1 as LNHDA and CDR2 as SQIVND (reference sequence). The CDR3 loop spans 17 amino acids. In nucleotides, the CDR3 is TGTGCCAGTAGTAGTTCTCACGCCACTCGGATCGGCTATGGCTACACCTTC. Amino acids: CASSSSHATRIGYGYTF.

This chain connects TRBV7-9 to TRBJ2-7; maybe TRBD2 (5 bases). The CDR3 extends over 14 amino acids. Looked up from germline, CDR1 is SEHNR and CDR2 is FQNEAQ (reference sequence). Trimming pared 0 bases from V and 5 bases from J, leaving 11 bases between. The CDR3 loop reads CASSLAGIGDEQYF. The DNA for the CDR3 is TGTGCCAGCAGCTTAGCTGGGATCGGGGACGAGCAGTACTTC.

The gene calls are TRBV7-2 and TRBJ1-2; TRBD1 matches at 9 bases. V trimming: 3 bases; J trimming: 7 bases; junction bases outside the gene matches: 3. The CDR3 spans 13 residues. The germline V gene has CDR1 SGHTA and CDR2 FQGNSA. DNA for the CDR3: TGTGCCAGCAGCTTGGGACAGGGTACTGGCTACACCTTC. It yields the protein CASSLGQGTGYTF.

This clone was picked up one time. The chain combines TRBV4-2 with TRBJ1-4; perhaps TRBD1 as D (5 bases). CDR3 length equals 18 residues. Germline loops: CDR1 LGHNA, CDR2 YNFKEQ. V lost 1 base to trimming and J lost 8 bases, with 23 bases between them. Written as DNA, the CDR3 is TGTGCCAGCAGCCAAGGTGGGGCATCCGGGACTCCGATGGAAAAACTGTTTTTT. Protein product: CASSQGGASGTPMEKLFF.